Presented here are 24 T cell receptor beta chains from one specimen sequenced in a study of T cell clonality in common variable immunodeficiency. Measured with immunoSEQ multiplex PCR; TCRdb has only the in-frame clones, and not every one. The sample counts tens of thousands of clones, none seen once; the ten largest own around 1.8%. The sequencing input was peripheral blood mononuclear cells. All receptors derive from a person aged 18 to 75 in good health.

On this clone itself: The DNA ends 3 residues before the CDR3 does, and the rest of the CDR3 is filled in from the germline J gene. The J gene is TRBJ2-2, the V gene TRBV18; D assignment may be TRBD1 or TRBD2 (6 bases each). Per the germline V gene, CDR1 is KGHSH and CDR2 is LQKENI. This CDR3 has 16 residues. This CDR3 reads CASSPIAQGGNSPLFF. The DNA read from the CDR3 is TGTGCCAGCTCACCAATAGCACAGGGAGGTAATTCACCG.

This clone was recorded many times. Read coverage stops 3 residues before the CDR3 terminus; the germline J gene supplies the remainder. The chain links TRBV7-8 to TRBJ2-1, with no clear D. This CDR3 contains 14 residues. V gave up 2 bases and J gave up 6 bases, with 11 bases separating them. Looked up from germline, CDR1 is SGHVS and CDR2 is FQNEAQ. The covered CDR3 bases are TGTGCCAGCAGCTTACTTGGCGGTTCCAATGAG. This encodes CASSLLGGSNE. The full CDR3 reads CASSLLGGSNEQFF.

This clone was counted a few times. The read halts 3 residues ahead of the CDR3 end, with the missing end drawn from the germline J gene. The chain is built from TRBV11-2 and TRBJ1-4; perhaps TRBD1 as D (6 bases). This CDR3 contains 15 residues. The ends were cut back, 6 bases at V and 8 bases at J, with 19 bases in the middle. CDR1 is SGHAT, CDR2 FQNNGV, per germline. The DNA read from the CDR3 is TGTGCCAGCAGACCCAGGGAGGGGGATAGGGAAAAA. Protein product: CASRPREGDREK. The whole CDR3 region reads CASRPREGDREKLFF. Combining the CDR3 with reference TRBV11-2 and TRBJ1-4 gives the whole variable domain EAGVAQSPRYKIIEKRQSVAFWCNPISGHATLYWYQQILGQGPKLLIQFQNNGVVDDSQLPKDRFSAERLKGVDSTLKIQPAKLEDSAVYLCASRPREGDREKLFFGSGTQLSVL.

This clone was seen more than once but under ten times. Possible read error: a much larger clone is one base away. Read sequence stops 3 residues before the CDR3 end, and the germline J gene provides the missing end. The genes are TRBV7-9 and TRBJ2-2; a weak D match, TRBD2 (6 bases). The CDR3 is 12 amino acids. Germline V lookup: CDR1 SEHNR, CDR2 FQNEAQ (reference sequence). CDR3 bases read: TGTGCCAGCAGCTGGGGGGACGGAAAG. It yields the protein CASSWGDGK. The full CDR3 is CASSWGDGKLFF.

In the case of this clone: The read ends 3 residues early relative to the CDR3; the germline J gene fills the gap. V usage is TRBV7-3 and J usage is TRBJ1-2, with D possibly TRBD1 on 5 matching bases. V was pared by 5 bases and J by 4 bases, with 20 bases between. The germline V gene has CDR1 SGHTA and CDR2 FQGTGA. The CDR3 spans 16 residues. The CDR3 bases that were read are TGTGCCAGCAGCCCAACTGGGGGGGGTGGCGGCTATGGC. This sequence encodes CASSPTGGGGGYG. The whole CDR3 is CASSPTGGGGGYGYTF.

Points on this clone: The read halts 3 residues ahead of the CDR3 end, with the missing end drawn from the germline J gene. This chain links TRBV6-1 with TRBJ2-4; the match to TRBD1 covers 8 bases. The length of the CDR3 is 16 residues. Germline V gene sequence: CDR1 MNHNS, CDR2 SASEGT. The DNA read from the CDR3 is TGTGCCAGCAGTGAAAGTTGGGACAGGAGGCACTATGGT. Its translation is CASSESWDRRHYG. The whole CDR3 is CASSESWDRRHYGQYF.

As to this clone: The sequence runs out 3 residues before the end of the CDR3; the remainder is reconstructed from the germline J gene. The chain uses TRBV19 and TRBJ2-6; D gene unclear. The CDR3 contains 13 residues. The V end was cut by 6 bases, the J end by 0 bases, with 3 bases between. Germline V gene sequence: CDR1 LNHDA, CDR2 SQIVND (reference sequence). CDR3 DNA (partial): TGTGCCAGTAGGGCCTCTGGGGCCAACGTC. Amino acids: CASRASGANV. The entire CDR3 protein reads CASRASGANVLTF. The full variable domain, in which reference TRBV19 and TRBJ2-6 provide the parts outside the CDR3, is DGGITQSPKYLFRKEGQNVTLSCEQNLNHDAMYWYRQDPGQGLRLIYYSQIVNDFQKGDIAEGYSVSREKKESFPLTVTSAQKNPTAFYLCASRASGANVLTFGAGSRLTVL.

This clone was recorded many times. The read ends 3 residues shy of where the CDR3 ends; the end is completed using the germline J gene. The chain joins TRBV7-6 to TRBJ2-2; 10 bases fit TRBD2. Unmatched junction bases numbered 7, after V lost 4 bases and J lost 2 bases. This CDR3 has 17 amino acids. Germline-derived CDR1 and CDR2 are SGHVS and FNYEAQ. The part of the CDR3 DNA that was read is TGTGCCAGCAGCTGGGGGGTAGCGGGAGGAAACACCGGGGAG. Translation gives CASSWGVAGGNTGE. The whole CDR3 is CASSWGVAGGNTGELFF.

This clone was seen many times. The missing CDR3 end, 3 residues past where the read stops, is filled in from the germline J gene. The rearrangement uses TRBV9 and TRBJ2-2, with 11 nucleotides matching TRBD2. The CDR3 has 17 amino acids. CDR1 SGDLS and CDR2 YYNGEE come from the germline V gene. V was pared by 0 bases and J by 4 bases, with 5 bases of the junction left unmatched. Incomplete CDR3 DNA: TGTGCCAGCAGCGTAGTTAGCGGGGGGGCCGTCACCGGGGAG. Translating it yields CASSVVSGGAVTGE. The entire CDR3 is CASSVVSGGAVTGELFF.

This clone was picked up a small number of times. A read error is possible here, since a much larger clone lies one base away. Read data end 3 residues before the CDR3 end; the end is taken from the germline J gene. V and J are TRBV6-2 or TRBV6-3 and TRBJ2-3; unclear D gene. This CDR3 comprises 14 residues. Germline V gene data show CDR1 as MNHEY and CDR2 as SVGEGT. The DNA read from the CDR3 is TGTGCCAGCAGTGACACATCTACAAGTCAGCCG. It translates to CASSDTSTSQP. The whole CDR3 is CASSDTSTSQPQYF.

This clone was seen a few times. This chain's CDR3 is CASRLRQDSGANVLFF. The CDR3 bases that were read are TGTGCCAGCAGACTCAGACAGGACTCTGGGGCCAACGTG. The chain is built from TRBV6-2 or TRBV6-3 and TRBJ2-2; the D gene is possibly TRBD1 (6 bases). The read gets to within 3 residues of the CDR3 end, and the germline J gene fills in the rest. The CDR3 contains 16 residues. The V gene's germline CDR1 is MNHEY and CDR2 SVGEGT.

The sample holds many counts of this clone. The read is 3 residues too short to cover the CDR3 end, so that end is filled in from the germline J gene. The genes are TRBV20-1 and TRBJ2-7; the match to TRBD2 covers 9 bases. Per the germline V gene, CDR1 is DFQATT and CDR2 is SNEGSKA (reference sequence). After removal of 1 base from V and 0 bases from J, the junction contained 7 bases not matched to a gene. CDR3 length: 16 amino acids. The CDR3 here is CSARVSGGTFSYEQYF. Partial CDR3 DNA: TGCAGTGCTAGAGTCAGCGGGGGGACCTTCTCCTACGAG.

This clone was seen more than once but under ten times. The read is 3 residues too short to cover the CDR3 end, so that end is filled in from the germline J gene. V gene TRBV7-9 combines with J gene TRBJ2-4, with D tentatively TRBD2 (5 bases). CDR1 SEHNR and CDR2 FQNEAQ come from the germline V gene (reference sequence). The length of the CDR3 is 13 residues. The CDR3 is CASSLIEGYGQYF. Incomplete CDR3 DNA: TGTGCCAGCAGCTTAATCGAGGGCTATGGT. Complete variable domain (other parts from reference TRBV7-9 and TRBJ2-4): DTGVSQNPRHKITKRGQNVTFRCDPISEHNRLYWYRQTLGQGPEFLTYFQNEAQLEKSRLLSDRFSAERPKGSFSTLEIQRTEQGDSAMYLCASSLIEGYGQYFGAGTRLSVL.

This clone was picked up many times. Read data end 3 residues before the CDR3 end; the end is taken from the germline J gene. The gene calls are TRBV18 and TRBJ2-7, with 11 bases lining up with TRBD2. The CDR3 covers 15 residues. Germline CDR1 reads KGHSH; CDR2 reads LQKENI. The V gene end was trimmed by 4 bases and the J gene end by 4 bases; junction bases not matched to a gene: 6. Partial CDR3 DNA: TGTGCCAGCTCACAGAGTAGCGGGGGGGCTTACGAG. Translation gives CASSQSSGGAYE. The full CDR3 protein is CASSQSSGGAYEQYF. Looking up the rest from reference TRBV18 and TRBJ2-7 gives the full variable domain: NAGVMQNPRHLVRRRGQEARLRCSPMKGHSHVYWYRQLPEEGLKFMVYLQKENIIDESGMPKERFSAEFPKEGPSILRIQQVVRGDSAAYFCASSQSSGGAYEQYFGPGTRLTVT.

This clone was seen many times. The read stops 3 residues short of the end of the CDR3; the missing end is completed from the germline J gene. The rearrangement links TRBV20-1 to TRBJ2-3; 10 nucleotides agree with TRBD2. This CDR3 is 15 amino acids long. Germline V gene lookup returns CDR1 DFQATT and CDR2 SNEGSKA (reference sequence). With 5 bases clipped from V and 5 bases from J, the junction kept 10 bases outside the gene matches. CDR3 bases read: TGCAGTGCTGATTCAAGCGGGGGGGCATTAGATACG. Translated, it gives CSADSSGGALDT. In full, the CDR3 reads CSADSSGGALDTQYF.

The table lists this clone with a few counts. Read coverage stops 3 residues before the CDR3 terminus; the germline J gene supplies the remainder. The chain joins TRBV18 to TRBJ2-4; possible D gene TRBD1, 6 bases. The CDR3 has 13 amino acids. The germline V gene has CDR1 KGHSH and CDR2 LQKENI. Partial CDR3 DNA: TGTGCCAGCTCATCAGGACAGAACTATGGT. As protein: CASSSGQNYG. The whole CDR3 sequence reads CASSSGQNYGQYF.

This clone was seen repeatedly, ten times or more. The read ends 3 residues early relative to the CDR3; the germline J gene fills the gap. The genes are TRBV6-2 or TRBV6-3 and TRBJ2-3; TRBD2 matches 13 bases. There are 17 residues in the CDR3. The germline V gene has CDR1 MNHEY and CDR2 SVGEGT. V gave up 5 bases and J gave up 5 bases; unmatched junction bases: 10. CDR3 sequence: CASSNGLAGDSGDTQYF. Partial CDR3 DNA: TGTGCCAGCAGTAACGGACTAGCGGGGGATAGTGGAGATACG.

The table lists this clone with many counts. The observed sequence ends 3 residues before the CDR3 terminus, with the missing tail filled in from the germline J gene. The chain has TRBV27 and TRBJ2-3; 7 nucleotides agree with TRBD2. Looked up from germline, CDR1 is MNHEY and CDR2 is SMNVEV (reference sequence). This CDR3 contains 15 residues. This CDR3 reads CASSDWGGRQETQYF. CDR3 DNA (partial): TGTGCCAGCAGTGATTGGGGGGGGAGACAAGAGACG.

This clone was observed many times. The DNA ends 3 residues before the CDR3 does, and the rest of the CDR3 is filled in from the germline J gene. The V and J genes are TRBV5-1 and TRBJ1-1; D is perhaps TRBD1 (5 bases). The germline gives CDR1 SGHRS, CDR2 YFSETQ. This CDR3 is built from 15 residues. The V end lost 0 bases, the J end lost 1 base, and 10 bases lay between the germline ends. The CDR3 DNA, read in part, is TGCGCCAGCAGCTTGGTAGGGGCAGCGAACACTGAA. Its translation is CASSLVGAANTE. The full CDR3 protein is CASSLVGAANTEAFF.

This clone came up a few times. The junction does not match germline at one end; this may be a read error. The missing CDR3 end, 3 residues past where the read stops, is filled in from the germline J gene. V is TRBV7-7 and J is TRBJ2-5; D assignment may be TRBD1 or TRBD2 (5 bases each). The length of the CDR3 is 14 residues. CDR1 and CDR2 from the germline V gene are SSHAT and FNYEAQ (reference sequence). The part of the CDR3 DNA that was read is TGTGCTAGCAGCTTAGTGAGGGGATCGGAGACC. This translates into CASSLVRGSET. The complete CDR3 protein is CASSLVRGSETQYF.

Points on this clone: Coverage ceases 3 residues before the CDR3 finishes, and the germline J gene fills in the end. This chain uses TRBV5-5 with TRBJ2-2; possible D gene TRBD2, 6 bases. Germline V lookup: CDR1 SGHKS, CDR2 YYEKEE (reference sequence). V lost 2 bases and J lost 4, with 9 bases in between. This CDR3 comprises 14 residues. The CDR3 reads CASSFGGSTGELFF. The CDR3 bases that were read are TGTGCCAGCAGCTTTGGGGGGAGCACCGGGGAG.

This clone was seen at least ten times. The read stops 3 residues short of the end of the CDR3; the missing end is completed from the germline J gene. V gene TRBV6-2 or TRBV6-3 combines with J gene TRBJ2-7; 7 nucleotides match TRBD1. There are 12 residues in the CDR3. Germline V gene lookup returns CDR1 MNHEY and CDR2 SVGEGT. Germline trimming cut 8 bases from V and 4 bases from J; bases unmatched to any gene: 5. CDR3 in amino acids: CASQGQLYEQYF. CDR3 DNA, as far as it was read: TGTGCCAGCCAGGGACAGCTATACGAG.

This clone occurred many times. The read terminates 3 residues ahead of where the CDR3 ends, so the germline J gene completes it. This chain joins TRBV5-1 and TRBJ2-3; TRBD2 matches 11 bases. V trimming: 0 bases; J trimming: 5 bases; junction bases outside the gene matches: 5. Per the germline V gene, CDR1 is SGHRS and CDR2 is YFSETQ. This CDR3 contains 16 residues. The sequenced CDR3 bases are TGCGCCAGCAGCTTGGCCGGCACTAGCGGGGGAGATACG. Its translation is CASSLAGTSGGDT. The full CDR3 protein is CASSLAGTSGGDTQYF.

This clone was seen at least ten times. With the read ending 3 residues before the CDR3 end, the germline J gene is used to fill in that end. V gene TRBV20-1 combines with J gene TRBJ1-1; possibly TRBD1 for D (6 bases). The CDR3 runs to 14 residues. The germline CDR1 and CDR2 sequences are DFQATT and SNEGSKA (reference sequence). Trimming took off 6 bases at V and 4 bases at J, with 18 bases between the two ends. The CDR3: CSARSGTGPTEAFF. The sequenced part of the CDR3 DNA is TGCAGTGCCCGAAGCGGAACAGGGCCCACTGAA.